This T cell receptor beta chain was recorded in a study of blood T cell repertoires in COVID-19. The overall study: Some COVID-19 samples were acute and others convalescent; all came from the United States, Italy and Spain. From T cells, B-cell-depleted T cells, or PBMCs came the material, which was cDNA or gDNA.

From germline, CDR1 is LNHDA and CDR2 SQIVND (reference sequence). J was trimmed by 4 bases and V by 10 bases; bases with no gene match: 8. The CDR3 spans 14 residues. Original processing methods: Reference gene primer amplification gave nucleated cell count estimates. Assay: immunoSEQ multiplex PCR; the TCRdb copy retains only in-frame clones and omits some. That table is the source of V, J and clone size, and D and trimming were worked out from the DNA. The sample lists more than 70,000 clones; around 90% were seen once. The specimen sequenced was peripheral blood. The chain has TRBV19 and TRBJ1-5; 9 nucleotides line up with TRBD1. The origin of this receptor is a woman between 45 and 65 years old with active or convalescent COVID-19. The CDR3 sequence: CATSGTGINQPQHF. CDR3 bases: TGTGCCACCTCCGGGACAGGGATTAATCAGCCCCAGCATTTT.